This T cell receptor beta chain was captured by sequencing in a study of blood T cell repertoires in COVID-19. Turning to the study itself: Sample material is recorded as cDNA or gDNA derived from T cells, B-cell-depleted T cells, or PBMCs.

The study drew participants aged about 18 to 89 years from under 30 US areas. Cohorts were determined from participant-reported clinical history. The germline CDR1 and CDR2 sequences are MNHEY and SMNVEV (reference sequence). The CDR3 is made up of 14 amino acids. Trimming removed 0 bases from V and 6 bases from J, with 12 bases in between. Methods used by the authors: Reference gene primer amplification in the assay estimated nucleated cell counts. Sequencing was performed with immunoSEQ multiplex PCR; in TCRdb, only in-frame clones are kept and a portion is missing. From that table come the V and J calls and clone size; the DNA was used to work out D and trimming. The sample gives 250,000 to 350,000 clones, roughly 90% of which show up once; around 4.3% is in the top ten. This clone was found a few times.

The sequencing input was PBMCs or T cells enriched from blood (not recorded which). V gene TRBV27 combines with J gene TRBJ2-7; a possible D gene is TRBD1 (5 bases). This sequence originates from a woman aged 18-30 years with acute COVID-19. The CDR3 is CASSLSWQGGEQYF. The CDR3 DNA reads TGTGCCAGCAGTTTATCGTGGCAGGGTGGCGAGCAGTACTTC.